This T cell receptor beta chain was documented in a study of graft-versus-host responses after intestinal transplantation. Study at large: The whole recipient group had anti-thymocyte globulin induction followed by tacrolimus and steroids for two to three years.

Generated by immunoSEQ multiplex PCR, the TCRdb table keeps only in-frame clones and is missing some. The sample includes tens of thousands of clones, around 90% of them seen just once. The CDR3 totals 17 residues. Germline-derived CDR1 and CDR2 are SNHLY and FYNNEI. The V segment lost 6 bases and the J segment 0 bases; nucleotides outside the gene matches: 10. Worth noting for this clone: Its antigen is unknown.

Findings of the study overall: Recipient bone marrow held GvH clones, some seen earlier in ileum or blood. Early post-transplant falls in HvG clones accompanied the peak levels of circulating GvH clones.

This specimen was unstimulated CD4+ T cells sorted from spleen or lymph node cells, taken before transplant. The TCR comes from a human donor who was the organ donor for an intestinal transplant. The J gene is TRBJ2-2, the V gene TRBV2; 7 bases are a match to TRBD2. DNA for the CDR3: TGTGCCAGCAGACCACCTAGCGGTCGGTCGAACACCGGGGAGCTGTTTTTT. Translated: CASRPPSGRSNTGELFF.